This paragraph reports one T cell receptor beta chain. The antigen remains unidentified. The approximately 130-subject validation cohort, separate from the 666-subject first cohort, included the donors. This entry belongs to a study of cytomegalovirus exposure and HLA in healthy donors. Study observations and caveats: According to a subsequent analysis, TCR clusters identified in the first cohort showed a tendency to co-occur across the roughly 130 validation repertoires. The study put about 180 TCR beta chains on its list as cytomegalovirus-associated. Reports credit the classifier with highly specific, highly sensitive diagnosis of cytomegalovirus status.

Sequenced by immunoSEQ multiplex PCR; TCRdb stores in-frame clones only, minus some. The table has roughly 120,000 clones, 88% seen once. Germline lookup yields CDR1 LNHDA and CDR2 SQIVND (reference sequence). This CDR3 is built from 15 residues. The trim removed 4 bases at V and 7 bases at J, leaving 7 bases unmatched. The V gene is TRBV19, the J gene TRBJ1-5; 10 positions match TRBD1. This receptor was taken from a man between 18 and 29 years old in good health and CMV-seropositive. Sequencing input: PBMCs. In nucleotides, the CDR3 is TGTGCCAGTAGTACGGGACAGGGGATAATGCAGCCCCAGCATTTT. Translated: CASSTGQGIMQPQHF.